These 18 T cell receptor beta chains originate from one sample sequenced in a study of T cells in Graves' hyperthyroidism and ophthalmopathy. Amplification targeted TCR beta CDR3 regions from RNA transcripts. Primed by the HTBI set, a first-round RT-PCR was run on the TCR CDR3. TCRdb independently ran MiXCR on the multiplex PCR reads; one entry per CDR3 protein. The sample has about 640,000 distinct CDR3 sequences, around 20% seen once. The source material was blood. The source is a man aged 30 to 39 with Graves' ophthalmopathy.

This clonotype showed up just a few times. This sequence joins TRBV6-1 and TRBJ2-2, with 8 bases lining up with TRBD2. Looked up from germline, CDR1 is MNHNS and CDR2 is SASEGT. V dropped 6 bases and J dropped 5; count of bases not matched to a gene: 2. The CDR3 runs 13 residues. The CDR3 is CASRAGGTGELFF. Written as DNA, the CDR3 is TGTGCCAGCAGGGCGGGGGGAACCGGGGAGCTGTTTTTT.

This clonotype came up a few times. This chain uses TRBV25-1 with TRBJ1-1; D gene unclear. Germline CDR1 is MGHDK and CDR2 is SYGVNS. The V end was cut by 5 bases, the J end by 1 base, with 14 bases between. This CDR3 region has 15 residues. For the CDR3, the DNA is TGTGCCAGCAGTCCCTTGGCAGGACCGAACACTGAAGCTTTCTTT. This translates into CASSPLAGPNTEAFF.

The V and J genes are TRBV9 and TRBJ1-2; TRBD1 matches at 10 bases. CDR1 and CDR2 from the germline V gene are SGDLS and YYNGEE. The CDR3 is 14 residues long. The trim removed 5 bases at V and 6 bases at J, leaving 7 bases unmatched. The CDR3 is CASSSSGTGDGYTF. DNA for the CDR3: TGTGCCAGCAGTTCATCCGGGACAGGGGATGGCTACACCTTC.

In this sample, this clonotype turned up a few times. V is TRBV27 and J is TRBJ2-1, with 14 positions matching TRBD2. J was trimmed by 8 bases and V by 4 bases; bases with no gene match: 4. CDR1 and CDR2 (germline): MNHEY, SMNVEV (reference sequence). The CDR3 runs to 15 residues. CDR3 sequence (DNA): TGTGCCAGCAGTTGGGGGGGACTAGCGGGAGATGAGCAGTTCTTC. Encoded protein: CASSWGGLAGDEQFF.

This clonotype was seen only once. V and J are TRBV2 and TRBJ2-4; either TRBD1 or TRBD2 may fit D (5 bases each). The germline V and J ends were trimmed by 1 base and 3 bases, with 16 bases remaining between them. CDR1 is SNHLY, CDR2 FYNNEI, per germline. The CDR3 has 17 amino acids. CDR3: CASSEEGPLLVKNIQYF. DNA of the CDR3: TGTGCCAGCAGTGAAGAGGGGCCTTTACTAGTCAAAAACATTCAGTACTTC.

The V call is TRBV14, the J call TRBJ2-1; possible D gene TRBD1, 5 bases. Trimming removed 4 bases at V and 7 bases at J, with 20 bases between. CDR1 is SGHDN and CDR2 is FVKESK in the germline V gene. This CDR3 contains 16 residues. The CDR3 region has the DNA TGTGCCAGCAGCCTAAGAATACAGGATTTTGGGAATGAGCAGTTCTTC. Its protein is CASSLRIQDFGNEQFF.

This clonotype was seen only a few times. The rearrangement uses TRBV4-1 and TRBJ2-2, with no clear D. The CDR3 totals 14 residues. V shed 0 bases and J shed 3 bases, with 5 bases lying between them. Germline V lookup: CDR1 MGHRA, CDR2 YSYEKL. The CDR3 sequence: CASSQEADTGELFF. The CDR3 DNA follows: TGCGCCAGCAGCCAAGAGGCAGACACCGGGGAGCTGTTTTTT.

V usage is TRBV28 and J usage is TRBJ2-1; tentative D call: TRBD2 (6 bases). The V gene's germline CDR1 is MDHEN and CDR2 SYDVKM. CDR3 length: 14 residues. Trimming took 6 bases from V and 2 from J, leaving 11 bases between them. The chain's CDR3 is CASRRDWPYNEQFF. DNA for the CDR3: TGTGCCAGCAGACGGGACTGGCCCTACAATGAGCAGTTCTTC.

This chain uses TRBV6-1 with TRBJ1-5, with 7 bases aligning to TRBD1. CDR1 MNHNS and CDR2 SASEGT come from the germline V gene. This CDR3 contains 15 residues. Losses at the gene ends were 6 bases for V and 4 bases for J; bases not matched to a gene: 9. CDR3 residues: CASSPQGGENQPQHF. CDR3 nucleotide sequence: TGTGCCAGCAGCCCCCAAGGGGGCGAGAATCAGCCCCAGCATTTT.

The chain recombines TRBV5-6 with TRBJ2-1, with 7 bases lining up with TRBD2. Germline CDR1 and CDR2: SGHDT and YYEEEE. Losses at the gene ends were 7 bases for V and 7 bases for J; bases not matched to a gene: 17. The CDR3 contains 16 residues. The chain's CDR3 is CASGAFKVGGPNEQFF. The CDR3 coding sequence is TGTGCCAGCGGGGCCTTTAAGGTGGGAGGGCCTAATGAGCAGTTCTTC.

This chain uses TRBV29-1 with TRBJ2-7, with 11 bases aligning to TRBD2. CDR1 is SQVTM, CDR2 ANQGSEA, per germline. V was pared by 6 bases and J by 3 bases, with 7 bases of the junction left unmatched. The CDR3 sequence is 14 residues long. CDR3 in amino acids: CSVRLTSGDYEQYF. In DNA, the CDR3 is TGCAGCGTGAGACTGACTAGCGGGGACTACGAGCAGTACTTC.

This clonotype came up many times. The chain uses TRBV19 and TRBJ1-1; 7 positions agree with TRBD1. CDR3 size: 15 residues. V was clipped by 5 bases and J by 1 base; unmatched bases: 7. The germline V gene encodes CDR1 LNHDA and CDR2 SQIVND (reference sequence). The CDR3 loop reads CASSAWTGENTEAFF. The CDR3 region has the DNA TGTGCCAGTAGTGCCTGGACAGGAGAGAACACTGAAGCTTTCTTT.

The V gene is TRBV7-9, the J gene TRBJ2-7; TRBD2 agrees at 14 bases. In germline, CDR1 is SEHNR, CDR2 FQNEAQ (reference sequence). The CDR3 is made up of 15 amino acids. J lost 6 bases, V lost 5 bases, and 6 bases had no gene match. The CDR3 DNA sequence: TGTGCCAGCAGCACCCCGACTAGCGGGAGGGTCGAGCAGTACTTC. It specifies CASSTPTSGRVEQYF.

There are many counts of this clonotype. CDR3 nucleotides: TGTGCCAGCAGTTTAGCGTCAATCTCCTACAATGAGCAGTTCTTC. Amino acid sequence: CASSLASISYNEQFF. The V gene is TRBV28, the J gene TRBJ2-1; D unclear. The CDR3 runs 15 residues. Trimming removed 2 bases at V and 0 bases at J, with 8 bases between. CDR1 and CDR2 (germline): MDHEN, SYDVKM.

This clonotype was seen a few times. The chain couples TRBV7-9 to TRBJ1-2; the D gene is possibly TRBD1 (6 bases). CDR1 and CDR2 (germline): SEHNR, FQNEAQ (reference sequence). Trimming took off 8 bases at V and 7 bases at J, with 26 bases between the two ends. The CDR3 has 16 residues. CDR3 region: CASYMDTGHPRRGYTF. Here the CDR3 DNA reads TGTGCCAGCTACATGGATACGGGACATCCGAGGCGTGGCTACACCTTC.

CDR3 residues: CASSQDPGQGGDTQYF. CDR3 in DNA: TGTGCCAGCAGCCAGGACCCGGGACAGGGCGGAGATACGCAGTATTTT. The V and J genes are TRBV7-6 and TRBJ2-3, with 9 nucleotides matching TRBD1. Germline-derived CDR1 and CDR2 are SGHVS and FNYEAQ. The trim removed 5 bases at V and 5 bases at J, leaving 11 bases unmatched. The CDR3 extends over 16 amino acids.

The chain employs TRBV5-4 and TRBJ2-3, with D unclear. Germline CDR1 SGHNT, CDR2 YYREEE (reference sequence). This CDR3 spans 15 amino acids. V was cut by 3 bases and J by 0 bases, with 11 bases left in between. The CDR3 protein is CASSSTFTSTDTQYF. The CDR3 coding sequence is TGTGCCAGCAGCTCAACATTTACTAGCACAGATACGCAGTATTTT.

A few counts support this clonotype. This chain uses TRBV20-1 with TRBJ1-5; D is perhaps TRBD1 (5 bases). CDR3 length: 12 amino acids. Germline loops: CDR1 DFQATT, CDR2 SNEGSKA (reference sequence). Trimming took 6 bases from V and 7 from J, leaving 13 bases between them. The CDR3 protein is CSAPNGDQPQHF. CDR3 bases: TGCAGTGCGCCCAACGGGGACCAGCCCCAGCATTTT.